The 18 T cell receptor beta chains listed next were all sequenced from one sample in a study of CD4 T cells in relation to SARS-CoV-2 and coronaviruses. The repertoire was sequenced with immunoSEQ multiplex PCR; TCRdb's copy has only in-frame clones and lacks some. The data hold around 35,000 clones, with less than 85% observed a single time. No antigens are known for them. Sequencing was carried out using naive CD4+ T cells from PBMCs, cultured in vitro. The subset is: naive CD4+ T cells isolated by negative enrichment. The receptor set was obtained from an adult with COVID-19.

The genes are TRBV29-1 and TRBJ2-2, with 9 bases lining up with TRBD2. The germline CDR1 and CDR2 sequences are SQVTM and ANQGSEA. The CDR3 spans 15 residues. The trim removed 7 bases at V and 2 bases at J, leaving 8 bases unmatched. The CDR3 reads CSAATGTSNTGELFF. The CDR3 nucleotides are TGCAGCGCCGCGACCGGGACTAGCAACACCGGGGAGCTGTTTTTT.

The J gene is TRBJ2-2, the V gene TRBV2; D not resolved. The V gene lost 6 bases and the J gene lost 3 bases, with 5 bases spanning the gap. Germline CDR1 and CDR2: SNHLY and FYNNEI. This CDR3 region has 12 residues. The CDR3 DNA follows: TGTGCCAGCAGGATGGACACCGGGGAGCTGTTTTTT. This codes for CASRMDTGELFF.

V usage is TRBV7-9 and J usage is TRBJ2-7; TRBD2 matches at 12 bases. The CDR3 covers 15 residues. CDR1 and CDR2 (germline): SEHNR, FQNEAQ (reference sequence). Trimming at V came to 6 bases and at J to 2 bases, leaving 5 bases not matched to a gene. The chain's CDR3 is CASSLTSGSAYEQYF. In DNA form, the CDR3 reads TGTGCCAGCAGTCTGACTAGCGGGAGTGCCTACGAGCAGTACTTC.

The chain carries TRBV7-3 and TRBJ2-3; 13 positions agree with TRBD2. The CDR3 runs 15 residues. V dropped 4 bases and J dropped 5; count of bases not matched to a gene: 3. Germline V gives CDR1 SGHTA, CDR2 FQGTGA. CDR3 nucleotides: TGTGCCAGCAGCTCACGGACTAGCGGGAGAGATACGCAGTATTTT. Its protein is CASSSRTSGRDTQYF.

This chain links TRBV28 with TRBJ2-7, with D possibly TRBD2 on 6 matching bases. This CDR3 is built from 14 residues. Germline assignment: CDR1 MDHEN and CDR2 SYDVKM. Trimming stripped 3 bases from V and 7 bases from J, with 16 bases between. The CDR3 sequence is CASSFGGAAGEQYF. CDR3 coding DNA: TGTGCCAGCAGTTTTGGGGGAGCCGCGGGGGAGCAGTACTTC.

This rearrangement joins TRBV21-1 to TRBJ2-5. TRBV21-1 is a listed pseudogene. CDR3 length: 13 residues. The CDR3 DNA is TGTGCCAGCAGCAAAGGGATATCAGAGACCCAGTACTTC. Translating gives CASSKGISETQYF.

CDR3: CASSKVRLAGEYPDNEQFF. As DNA, the CDR3 is TGTGCCAGCAGCAAAGTGAGACTAGCGGGAGAATATCCGGACAATGAGCAGTTCTTC. The gene calls are TRBV21-1 and TRBJ2-1; the D call in the table, TRBD2, was not verified against the DNA. TRBV21-1 is reported as a pseudogene. The CDR3 has 19 residues.

The chain joins TRBV5-6 to TRBJ2-7, with D possibly being TRBD1 (6 bases). CDR1 is SGHDT, CDR2 YYEEEE, per germline. V lost 6 bases and J 4 bases, leaving 20 bases between the germline ends. The CDR3 runs 15 residues. The CDR3 DNA is TGTGCCAGCACTCAAAGAGGCAGGGGCCTATACGAGCAGTACTTC. Amino acids: CASTQRGRGLYEQYF.

The V gene is TRBV7-9, the J gene TRBJ1-1; TRBD1 might be the D (5 bases). The CDR3 totals 12 residues. The V gene lost 1 base and the J gene lost 6 bases, with 6 bases spanning the gap. CDR1 and CDR2 (germline): SEHNR, FQNEAQ (reference sequence). The CDR3 protein is CASSLETAEAFF. DNA of the CDR3: TGTGCCAGCAGCTTAGAGACAGCTGAAGCTTTCTTT.

The J gene is TRBJ2-3, the V gene TRBV30; possibly TRBD1 for D (5 bases). Trimming removed 1 base from V and 5 bases from J, with 7 bases in between. Germline V gene data show CDR1 as GTSNPN and CDR2 as SVGIG (reference sequence). The CDR3 covers 12 residues. The CDR3 sequence is CAWSEGRDTQYF. The CDR3 DNA sequence: TGTGCCTGGAGTGAGGGGCGAGATACGCAGTATTTT.

The gene calls are TRBV7-9 and TRBJ2-3, with TRBD1 identical over 8 bases. With V trimmed by 5 bases and J by 0 bases, 7 bases remained unmatched. The CDR3 is 16 amino acids. Germline CDR1 is SEHNR and CDR2 is FQNEAQ (reference sequence). The CDR3 DNA sequence: TGTGCCAGCAGCCCAAAACGGGACAGGAGCACAGATACGCAGTATTTT. This codes for CASSPKRDRSTDTQYF.

This clone occurred a few times. The V gene is TRBV6-6, the J gene TRBJ1-2; D gene ambiguous. The CDR3 runs to 13 residues. CDR1 MNHNY and CDR2 SVGAGI come from the germline V gene (reference sequence). V shed 4 bases and J shed 1 base, with 7 bases lying between them. This CDR3 reads CASSLQSNYGYTF. As DNA, the CDR3 is TGTGCCAGCAGTTTACAGAGTAACTATGGCTACACCTTC.

V gene TRBV19 combines with J gene TRBJ2-3, with 12 bases aligning to TRBD2. V gave up 4 bases and J gave up 4 bases; unmatched junction bases: 3. The CDR3 is 15 residues long. Germline CDR1 is LNHDA and CDR2 is SQIVND (reference sequence). This chain's CDR3 is CASSTLAGGSDTQYF. The CDR3 region has the DNA TGTGCCAGTAGTACACTAGCGGGAGGATCAGATACGCAGTATTTT. Combining the CDR3 with reference TRBV19 and TRBJ2-3 gives the whole variable domain DGGITQSPKYLFRKEGQNVTLSCEQNLNHDAMYWYRQDPGQGLRLIYYSQIVNDFQKGDIAEGYSVSREKKESFPLTVTSAQKNPTAFYLCASSTLAGGSDTQYFGPGTRLTVL.

The chain joins TRBV3-1 (or the pseudogene TRBV3-2) to TRBJ1-2, with D uncertain. Trimming removed 1 base at V and 3 bases at J, with 9 bases between. The CDR3 has 14 amino acids. From germline, CDR1 is LGHDT and CDR2 YNNKEL (reference sequence). CDR3 nucleotides: TGTGCCAGCAGCCAAGCGCAGAGCCACTATGGCTACACCTTC. As protein: CASSQAQSHYGYTF.

The CDR3 bases are TGTGCCAGCAGTGACAGCTATGGCTACACCTTC. Protein sequence: CASSDSYGYTF. The V gene is TRBV3-1 (or the pseudogene TRBV3-2), the J gene TRBJ1-2; D possibly corresponds to TRBD1 (5 bases). V was trimmed by 6 bases and J by 4 bases, leaving 6 bases between them. The germline gives CDR1 LGHDT, CDR2 YNNKEL (reference sequence). The CDR3 loop spans 11 amino acids.

This CDR3 reads CASSRQEGWKIYNEQFF. CDR3 nucleotide sequence: TGTGCCAGCAGCCGACAAGAAGGGTGGAAGATCTACAATGAGCAGTTCTTC. The chain couples TRBV14 to TRBJ2-1; no firm D call. In germline, CDR1 is SGHDN, CDR2 FVKESK. This CDR3 contains 17 residues. Trimming removed 4 bases from V and 3 bases from J, with 19 bases in between.

This chain connects TRBV28 to TRBJ1-1, with D uncertain. The CDR3 covers 15 residues. Germline loops: CDR1 MDHEN, CDR2 SYDVKM. The V end was cut by 4 bases, the J end by 1 base, with 13 bases between. CDR3 bases: TGTGCCAGCAGTTCCTCTGGCATCTCGAACACTGAAGCTTTCTTT. Encoded protein: CASSSSGISNTEAFF. Supplemented by reference TRBV28 and TRBJ1-1, the full variable domain reads DVKVTQSSRYLVKRTGEKVFLECVQDMDHENMFWYRQDPGLGLRLIYFSYDVKMKEKGDIPEGYSVSREKKERFSLILESASTNQTSMYLCASSSSGISNTEAFFGQGTRLTVV.

This rearrangement joins TRBV6-5 to TRBJ1-2; tentative D call: TRBD1 (5 bases). CDR1 is MNHEY, CDR2 SVGAGI, per germline. The V end lost 6 bases, the J end lost 7 bases, and 9 bases lay between the germline ends. This CDR3 has 11 amino acids. The CDR3 loop is CASSATAGYTF. DNA for the CDR3: TGTGCCAGCAGCGCGACAGCTGGCTACACCTTC.